The 31 T cell receptor beta chains below were found in one sample sequenced in a study of OX40 agonist ivuxolimab in advanced cancers. TCRdb's copy holds only in-frame clones and misses some; the assay was immunoSEQ multiplex PCR. The table lists about 52,000 clones, around 85% of them singletons. The specimen was CD4+ or CD8+ T cells sorted from blood, collected in a trial of the OX40 agonist ivuxolimab. The receptors originated from an adult with an advanced solid tumor such as melanoma, head and neck, liver or kidney cancer.

The chain carries TRBV6-5 and TRBJ2-7; a weak D match, TRBD1 (6 bases). V was pared by 4 bases and J by 0 bases, with 13 bases between. The germline V gene encodes CDR1 MNHEY and CDR2 SVGAGI. This CDR3 spans 15 amino acids. Written as DNA, the CDR3 is TGTGCCAGCAGTTCCGGACAGAGGGGCTCCTACGAGCAGTACTTC. Amino acids: CASSSGQRGSYEQYF.

The CDR3 nucleotides are TGTGCCAGCTCACTCGGACGGAATAATCAGCCCCAGCATTTT. Translated: CASSLGRNNQPQHF. The genes are TRBV18 and TRBJ1-5; D gene ambiguous. Germline-derived CDR1 and CDR2 are KGHSH and LQKENI. V was pared by 4 bases and J by 4 bases, with 11 bases between. This CDR3 comprises 14 residues.

This chain uses TRBV6-1 with TRBJ2-4; 8 bases agree with TRBD1. The CDR3 has 13 amino acids. CDR1 and CDR2 (germline): MNHNS, SASEGT. J was trimmed by 6 bases and V by 4 bases; bases with no gene match: 2. The CDR3 sequence: CASSGTGTNIQYF. The CDR3 bases are TGTGCCAGCAGTGGGACAGGGACAAACATTCAGTACTTC.

The V gene is TRBV30, the J gene TRBJ1-4; possibly TRBD1 for D (5 bases). The CDR3 extends over 16 amino acids. The germline V and J ends were trimmed by 4 bases and 4 bases, with 19 bases remaining between them. Germline V gene sequence: CDR1 GTSNPN, CDR2 SVGIG (reference sequence). The CDR3 DNA reads TGTGCCTGGACCTTGGGCGGGGGAGGGGTTAATGAAAAACTGTTTTTT. It translates to CAWTLGGGGVNEKLFF.

This clone has just a few counts. The CDR3 protein is CASSLRAGKGYTF. CDR3 DNA: TGTGCCAGCAGTTTAAGGGCAGGCAAGGGCTACACCTTC. The rearrangement uses TRBV27 and TRBJ1-2; D gene uncertain. The CDR3 is 13 residues long. The ends were cut back, 2 bases at V and 8 bases at J, with 12 bases in the middle. CDR1 is MNHEY and CDR2 is SMNVEV in the germline V gene (reference sequence).

Remarks on this clone: The limits of the CDR3 on the DNA are not certain, so only TCRdb's listed CDR3 is given. The genes are TRBV6-6 and TRBJ1-5. Per germline, CDR1 MNHNY and CDR2 SVGAGI (reference sequence). The CDR3 length equals 15 residues, ends included. The CDR3 is CASSSSRAANQPQHF.

The genes are TRBV9 and TRBJ1-3; TRBD1 is a possible D gene (6 bases). The length of the CDR3 is 14 residues. CDR1 SGDLS and CDR2 YYNGEE come from the germline V gene. The ends were cut back, 0 bases at V and 4 bases at J, with 8 bases in the middle. CDR3 DNA: TGTGCCAGCAGCGTAGTGACAGGAGGAAACACCATATATTTT. Protein sequence: CASSVVTGGNTIYF.

This chain connects TRBV27 to TRBJ2-2, with D unresolved. The CDR3 is 13 amino acids. Looked up from germline, CDR1 is MNHEY and CDR2 is SMNVEV (reference sequence). V gave up 4 bases and J gave up 2 bases, with 5 bases separating them. The CDR3 reads CASSSRNTGELFF. The CDR3 coding sequence is TGTGCCAGCAGTTCCCGTAACACCGGGGAGCTGTTTTTT.

The CDR3, as DNA: TGTGCCAGTAGTATAGACAGGGGCAACACTGAAGCTTTCTTT. Translated: CASSIDRGNTEAFF. The chain employs TRBV19 and TRBJ1-1, with D tentatively TRBD1 (6 bases). This CDR3 region has 14 residues. Germline-derived CDR1 and CDR2 are LNHDA and SQIVND (reference sequence). Trimming shortened V by 0 bases and J by 2 bases, and 7 bases separated the two germline ends.

The gene calls are TRBV19 and TRBJ1-3, with a weak D call TRBD1 (5 bases). From germline, CDR1 is LNHDA and CDR2 SQIVND (reference sequence). The V and J ends lost 6 bases and 1 base respectively, with 10 bases between them. The CDR3 covers 14 residues. The CDR3: CASRGPGSGNTIYF. Written as DNA, the CDR3 is TGTGCCAGTAGGGGACCTGGGTCTGGAAACACCATATATTTT.

This sequence joins TRBV9 and TRBJ1-2; a possible D gene is TRBD1 (5 bases). The CDR3 extends over 12 amino acids. Trimming pared 1 base from V and 7 bases from J, leaving 8 bases between. CDR1 and CDR2 from the germline V gene are SGDLS and YYNGEE. The DNA of the CDR3 is TGTGCCAGCAGCGTATATGGGGGTGGCTACACCTTC. This encodes CASSVYGGGYTF.

The rearrangement joins TRBV27 to TRBJ2-5, with 9 bases that match TRBD1. In germline, CDR1 is MNHEY, CDR2 SMNVEV (reference sequence). This CDR3 has 15 residues. V was clipped by 5 bases and J by 5 bases; unmatched bases: 9. The CDR3: CASSPNRGLGETQYF. CDR3 DNA sequence: TGTGCCAGCAGTCCTAACAGGGGGCTGGGGGAGACCCAGTACTTC.

The chain recombines TRBV19 with TRBJ1-4, with D unresolved. This CDR3 is 15 amino acids long. The germline V and J ends were trimmed by 6 bases and 1 base, with 12 bases remaining between them. The V gene's germline CDR1 is LNHDA and CDR2 SQIVND (reference sequence). This chain's CDR3 is CASRRRLGTNEKLFF. CDR3 sequence (DNA): TGTGCCAGTAGAAGGAGACTTGGAACTAATGAAAAACTGTTTTTT.

Only one count was recorded for this clone. The CDR3 nucleotides read TGTGCCAGTAGTATGGGGAGGGACAGTCGCAATCAGCCCCAGCATTTT. Its protein product is CASSMGRDSRNQPQHF. This chain connects TRBV19 to TRBJ1-5, with 7 bases lining up with TRBD1. This CDR3 region has 16 residues. V gave up 3 bases and J gave up 2 bases; unmatched junction bases: 7. Germline assignment: CDR1 LNHDA and CDR2 SQIVND (reference sequence). Full variable domain (outside the CDR3, taken from reference TRBV19 and TRBJ1-5): DGGITQSPKYLFRKEGQNVTLSCEQNLNHDAMYWYRQDPGQGLRLIYYSQIVNDFQKGDIAEGYSVSREKKESFPLTVTSAQKNPTAFYLCASSMGRDSRNQPQHFGDGTRLSIL.

This chain links TRBV19 with TRBJ2-5; 9 bases fit TRBD1. The J segment lost 5 bases and the V segment lost 6 bases, leaving 7 bases of the junction unmatched. CDR1 and CDR2 from the germline V gene are LNHDA and SQIVND (reference sequence). The CDR3 length is 14 residues. The CDR3, as DNA: TGTGCCAGTAGGGACAGGGGTGGAGGTGAGACCCAGTACTTC. This gives the protein CASRDRGGGETQYF.

This chain joins TRBV30 and TRBJ2-3; a weak D match, TRBD2 (6 bases). The V gene's germline CDR1 is GTSNPN and CDR2 SVGIG (reference sequence). The CDR3 has 12 residues. V lost 8 bases to trimming and J lost 4 bases, with 13 bases between them. CDR3 sequence reads: CARTSGADTQYF. DNA of the CDR3: TGTGCCCGGACCTCGGGGGCAGATACGCAGTATTTT.

The genes are TRBV4-2 and TRBJ1-1; perhaps TRBD1 as D (5 bases). Germline values: CDR1 LGHNA, CDR2 YNFKEQ. With 5 bases removed from V and 1 base from J, the gap between germline ends came to 20 bases. The CDR3 loop spans 17 amino acids. For the CDR3, the DNA is TGTGCCAGCAGCTCAGGCGGGTCAGGGCTCTCGAACACTGAAGCTTTCTTT. Translated, it gives CASSSGGSGLSNTEAFF.

This clone is a singleton in its sample. This sequence joins TRBV27 and TRBJ2-2; 11 bases are a match to TRBD2. Germline V gene lookup returns CDR1 MNHEY and CDR2 SMNVEV (reference sequence). CDR3 length: 16 amino acids. J was trimmed by 0 bases and V by 6 bases; bases with no gene match: 3. The DNA for the CDR3 is TGTGCCAGCAGGCGGGGACTAGCGGCGAACACCGGGGAGCTGTTTTTT. This translates into CASRRGLAANTGELFF.

This chain links TRBV5-1 with TRBJ2-3, with D unresolved. Germline V lookup: CDR1 SGHRS, CDR2 YFSETQ. Trimming removed 0 bases at V and 2 bases at J, with 4 bases between. CDR3 length equals 13 residues. CDR3 DNA: TGCGCCAGCAGCTTGGCGGACACAGATACGCAGTATTTT. It is translated as CASSLADTDTQYF.

V usage is TRBV27 and J usage is TRBJ2-2; D remains ambiguous. The CDR3 has 15 amino acids. Trimming shortened V by 5 bases and J by 2 bases, and 12 bases separated the two germline ends. CDR1 and CDR2 (germline): MNHEY, SMNVEV (reference sequence). CDR3 DNA: TGTGCCAGCAGTCTCAGTGGCCGAAACACCGGGGAGCTGTTTTTT. This gives the protein CASSLSGRNTGELFF.

The genes are TRBV5-1 and TRBJ2-2; 10 positions agree with TRBD2. After removal of 6 bases from V and 8 bases from J, the junction contained 10 bases not matched to a gene. Germline V CDR1 and CDR2: SGHRS, YFSETQ. There are 15 residues in the CDR3. The chain's CDR3 is CASMASGGNAGELFF. In DNA, the CDR3 is TGCGCCAGCATGGCTAGCGGGGGAAATGCGGGGGAGCTGTTTTTT.

The CDR3 is CASSPLTGAAYNEQFF. CDR3 DNA sequence: TGTGCCAGCAGCCCCCTGACAGGGGCTGCCTACAATGAGCAGTTCTTC. The chain has TRBV7-7 and TRBJ2-1, with 8 bases lining up with TRBD1. Trimming at V came to 5 bases and at J to 2 bases, leaving 8 bases not matched to a gene. CDR1 is SSHAT, CDR2 FNYEAQ, per germline (reference sequence). The CDR3 covers 16 residues.

J is TRBJ1-1 and V is TRBV19; TRBD1 is a possible D gene (5 bases). This CDR3 contains 14 residues. Trimming shortened V by 4 bases and J by 0 bases, and 9 bases separated the two germline ends. The germline gives CDR1 LNHDA, CDR2 SQIVND (reference sequence). This CDR3 is CASSTGRLNTEAFF. CDR3 in DNA: TGTGCCAGTAGTACGGGACGCTTGAACACTGAAGCTTTCTTT. Full variable domain (remainder filled in from reference TRBV19 and TRBJ1-1): DGGITQSPKYLFRKEGQNVTLSCEQNLNHDAMYWYRQDPGQGLRLIYYSQIVNDFQKGDIAEGYSVSREKKESFPLTVTSAQKNPTAFYLCASSTGRLNTEAFFGQGTRLTVV.

The V gene is TRBV5-1, the J gene TRBJ2-7; D unclear. Trimming took off 1 base at V and 5 bases at J, with 16 bases between the two ends. This CDR3 is built from 15 residues. Germline V gene lookup returns CDR1 SGHRS and CDR2 YFSETQ. This chain's CDR3 is CASSLLTGYFDEQYF. The DNA for the CDR3 is TGCGCCAGCAGCTTGCTGACCGGGTATTTCGACGAGCAGTACTTC.

This chain joins TRBV5-1 and TRBJ1-1, with 9 positions matching TRBD1. Per germline, CDR1 SGHRS and CDR2 YFSETQ. The length of the CDR3 is 13 residues. The junction had 7 bases not matched to a gene; V was cut back by 5 bases and J by 8 bases. CDR3 loop: CASRVGQGTEAFF. Here the CDR3 DNA reads TGCGCCAGCAGGGTGGGACAGGGTACCGAAGCTTTCTTT.

V usage is TRBV7-8 and J usage is TRBJ1-2; no clear D. The CDR3 has 16 amino acids. Germline CDR1 reads SGHVS; CDR2 reads FQNEAQ. V lost 5 bases and J 0 bases, leaving 16 bases between the germline ends. CDR3 coding DNA: TGTGCCAGCAGCCAAAACAGACCAACAGCTAACTATGGCTACACCTTC. It yields the protein CASSQNRPTANYGYTF.

The chain employs TRBV6-5 and TRBJ1-1; D is undetermined. This CDR3 has 12 amino acids. V lost 5 bases to trimming and J lost 8 bases, with 12 bases between them. CDR1 MNHEY and CDR2 SVGAGI come from the germline V gene. DNA of the CDR3: TGTGCCAGCAGTCACCGAAGCGCCGAAGCTTTCTTT. Its translation is CASSHRSAEAFF.

This clone has just a few counts. The rearrangement uses TRBV19 and TRBJ1-2; weak D call: TRBD1 (5 bases). Germline CDR1 LNHDA, CDR2 SQIVND (reference sequence). V lost 4 bases to trimming and J lost 2 bases, with 11 bases between them. The CDR3 has 14 amino acids. This CDR3 reads CASSTGQRNYGYTF. The CDR3 nucleotides are TGTGCCAGTAGTACAGGACAAAGAAACTATGGCTACACCTTC.

V gene TRBV6-6 combines with J gene TRBJ1-4; 7 bases map to TRBD1. The CDR3 runs 16 residues. The germline gives CDR1 MNHNY, CDR2 SVGAGI (reference sequence). The V and J ends lost 3 bases and 5 bases, in that order; junction bases with no gene match: 9. CDR3 coding DNA: TGTGCCAGCAGTTATGTATGGACAGGACAGAATGAAAAACTGTTTTTT. Protein sequence: CASSYVWTGQNEKLFF.

The V call is TRBV29-1, the J call TRBJ2-2; D is possibly TRBD1 or TRBD2 (5 bases each). Germline V lookup: CDR1 SQVTM, CDR2 ANQGSEA. The germline V and J ends were trimmed by 5 bases and 7 bases, with 14 bases remaining between them. The CDR3 is 13 residues long. CDR3 nucleotide sequence: TGCAGCGTTCATCGGGGAAGGGGCGGGGAGCTGTTTTTT. It translates to CSVHRGRGGELFF.

The J gene is TRBJ1-1, the V gene TRBV6-5; 7 nucleotides line up with TRBD1. Trimming removed 7 bases from V and 4 bases from J; junction bases left unmatched: 12. CDR3 size: 15 residues. Germline CDR1 and CDR2: MNHEY and SVGAGI. The CDR3 loop is CASTPGDRDVTEAFF. In nucleotides, the CDR3 is TGTGCCAGCACCCCCGGAGACAGGGACGTCACTGAAGCTTTCTTT.